This T cell receptor beta chain was identified during a study of follicular helper T cells after annual influenza vaccination. At the level of the study: After each seasonal flu vaccination, blood came on days 0, 7 and 28.

TCRB was sequenced at Survey level resolution. The table came from immunoSEQ multiplex PCR; TCRdb's copy has only in-frame clones and leaves some out. The repertoire holds about 7,100 clones, with around 80% as singletons. Worth noting for this clone: What it binds is not known.

CDR1 is GTSNPN, CDR2 SVGIG, per germline (reference sequence). V lost 0 bases, J lost 0 bases, and 8 bases lay in between. The CDR3 covers 14 residues. Time point given: 2015-2016 season, 7 days after influenza vaccination. Study-level findings and limits: Just 10-20% of cells analyzed had recovered productive TCRB sequences.

The genes are TRBV30 and TRBJ1-1; D might be TRBD1 (6 bases). The sequenced sample was CXCR5- memory CD4+ T cells sorted from blood, obtained 7 days after influenza vaccination. The receptor was derived from an adult who received the influenza vaccine. CDR3 nucleotide sequence: TGTGCCTGGAGTGTAGGGACAATGAACACTGAAGCTTTCTTT. Protein: CAWSVGTMNTEAFF.